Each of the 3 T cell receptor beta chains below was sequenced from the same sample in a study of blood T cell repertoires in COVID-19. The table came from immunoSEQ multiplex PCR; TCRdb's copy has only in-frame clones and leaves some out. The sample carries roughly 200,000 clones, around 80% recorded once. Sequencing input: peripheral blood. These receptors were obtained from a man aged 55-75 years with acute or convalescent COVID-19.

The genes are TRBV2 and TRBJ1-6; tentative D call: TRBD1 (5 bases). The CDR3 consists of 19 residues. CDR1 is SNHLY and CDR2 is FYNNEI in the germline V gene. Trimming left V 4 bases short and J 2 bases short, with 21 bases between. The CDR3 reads CASSGTRKDASPYNSPLHF. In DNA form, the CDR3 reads TGTGCCAGCAGTGGGACACGGAAAGACGCCTCCCCCTATAATTCACCCCTCCACTTT.

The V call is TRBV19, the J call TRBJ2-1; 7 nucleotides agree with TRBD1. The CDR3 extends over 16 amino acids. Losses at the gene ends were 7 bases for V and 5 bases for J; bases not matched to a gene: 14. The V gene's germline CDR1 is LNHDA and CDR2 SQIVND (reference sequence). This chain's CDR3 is CASKIQGLPFDNEQFF. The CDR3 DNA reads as TGTGCCAGTAAGATACAGGGGCTGCCTTTCGACAATGAGCAGTTCTTC.

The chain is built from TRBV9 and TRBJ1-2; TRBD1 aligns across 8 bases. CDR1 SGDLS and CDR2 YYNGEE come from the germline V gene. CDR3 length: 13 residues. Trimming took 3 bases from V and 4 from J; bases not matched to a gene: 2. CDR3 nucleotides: TGTGCCAGCAGCGGACAGGGGTTCTATGGCTACACCTTC. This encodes CASSGQGFYGYTF.